This T cell receptor (beta chain) stems from a study of blood T cell repertoires in COVID-19. Trimming pared 8 bases from V and 0 bases from J, leaving 10 bases between. This CDR3 has 13 amino acids. From germline, CDR1 is MNHEY and CDR2 SVGAGI. Here immunoSEQ multiplex PCR was the method, and the copy in TCRdb shows in-frame clones only, minus some. The sample lists hundreds of thousands of clones, roughly 80% occurring once. This clone was seen a few times. This rearrangement joins TRBV6-5 to TRBJ1-2; D unclear. Input material: peripheral blood. This TCR derives from a middle-aged woman with active or convalescent COVID-19. Here the CDR3 DNA reads TGTGCCAGCCTTCCGGGAACTAACTATGGCTACACCTTC. Amino acids: CASLPGTNYGYTF.